This T cell receptor beta chain came from a study of molecular identifiers for immune sequencing clone quantification. V trimming: 9 bases; J trimming: 3 bases; junction bases outside the gene matches: 11. This CDR3 has 15 residues. Germline V gene sequence: CDR1 MDHEN, CDR2 SYDVKM. TCRdb reanalysed the PCR reads using MiXCR and keeps one entry per CDR3 protein. Here the sample spans roughly 630,000 distinct CDR3 sequences, 25% being singletons. This clonotype was seen at least ten times. What was sequenced was naive CD8+ T cells from blood, with Jurkat cell RNA spiked in. The subset was: FACS-sorted CD8+CD4-CCR7+CD45RA+ naive T cells. The sequence was collected from a human donor in good health. Some libraries in this study had Jurkat cell RNA spiked in. V and J are TRBV28 and TRBJ1-1; 9 positions agree with TRBD1. The CDR3 reads CASRAPDRGDTEAFF. In nucleotides, the CDR3 is TGTGCCAGTAGGGCCCCGGACAGGGGAGACACTGAAGCTTTCTTT. The variable domain in full, with the rest retrieved from reference TRBV28 and TRBJ1-1, is DVKVTQSSRYLVKRTGEKVFLECVQDMDHENMFWYRQDPGLGLRLIYFSYDVKMKEKGDIPEGYSVSREKKERFSLILESASTNQTSMYLCASRAPDRGDTEAFFGQGTRLTVV.